Presented here are 24 T cell receptor beta chains from one specimen sequenced in a study of cytomegalovirus exposure and HLA in healthy donors. Vbeta (60) and Jbeta (13) primers were used in the PCR. Assay: immunoSEQ multiplex PCR; the TCRdb copy retains only in-frame clones and omits some. The sample includes more than 85,000 clones, nearly 15% of them seen just once. The sequencing sample was made of PBMCs. These receptors were taken from a female donor in good health and CMV-seronegative.

J is TRBJ2-5 and V is TRBV1; the D call of TRBD2 is as the table states it, not checked on the DNA. TRBV1 is described as a pseudogene. The CDR3 spans 16 residues. The CDR3 loop is CTSSPPAGAGLETQYF. The CDR3 nucleotides read TGCACCAGCAGCCCTCCCGCGGGAGCAGGTCTAGAGACCCAGTACTTC.

This clone occurred a few times. The chain combines TRBV10-3 with TRBJ2-7; TRBD1 matches at 10 bases. Germline values: CDR1 ENHRY, CDR2 SYGVKD. J lost 0 bases, V lost 6 bases, and 2 bases had no gene match. The length of the CDR3 is 14 residues. CDR3 protein: CAIRGQGVSYEQYF. CDR3 DNA sequence: TGTGCCATCAGAGGACAGGGGGTCTCCTACGAGCAGTACTTC.

The chain carries TRBV9 and TRBJ2-1; tentative D call: TRBD2 (6 bases). The germline V and J ends were trimmed by 3 bases and 8 bases, with 24 bases remaining between them. Per germline, CDR1 SGDLS and CDR2 YYNGEE. This CDR3 has 17 amino acids. CDR3 in amino acids: CASSASPSGDPTHEQFF. CDR3 nucleotide sequence: TGTGCCAGCAGCGCCAGCCCCTCGGGGGACCCTACCCATGAGCAGTTCTTC. Supplemented by reference TRBV9 and TRBJ2-1, the full variable domain reads DSGVTQTPKHLITATGQRVTLRCSPRSGDLSVYWYQQSLDQGLQFLIQYYNGEERAKGNILERFSAQQFPDLHSELNLSSLELGDSALYFCASSASPSGDPTHEQFFGPGTRLTVL.

This rearrangement joins TRBV9 to TRBJ2-4; 7 positions agree with TRBD1. V was pared by 4 bases and J by 3 bases, with 13 bases of the junction left unmatched. This CDR3 is built from 17 residues. The germline gives CDR1 SGDLS, CDR2 YYNGEE. Here the CDR3 DNA reads TGTGCCAGCAGCCCCGAGTCTCAAGGGGGCCACAAAAACATTCAGTACTTC. Its protein product is CASSPESQGGHKNIQYF.

V gene TRBV7-9 combines with J gene TRBJ2-7, with 11 bases lining up with TRBD1. The CDR3 runs 16 residues. Unmatched junction bases numbered 11, after V lost 4 bases and J lost 6 bases. Germline loops: CDR1 SEHNR, CDR2 FQNEAQ (reference sequence). CDR3 nucleotide sequence: TGTGCCAGCAGCTCGACCCCAGGACAGGGGGCGTCCGAGCAGTACTTC. Residues: CASSSTPGQGASEQYF.

This sequence joins TRBV5-6 and TRBJ2-7; TRBD2 matches at 9 bases. Germline lookup yields CDR1 SGHDT and CDR2 YYEEEE. V shed 0 bases and J 5 bases; nucleotides not matched to a gene: 9. The CDR3 contains 16 residues. The CDR3 here is CASSLEASGKLNEQYF. Written as DNA, the CDR3 is TGTGCCAGCAGCTTGGAGGCTAGCGGGAAACTTAACGAGCAGTACTTC.

In this sample, this clone turned up a few times. The gene calls are TRBV4-3 and TRBJ1-6; possible D gene TRBD1, 5 bases. Trimming took 1 base from V and 3 from J, leaving 10 bases between them. Germline lookup yields CDR1 LGHNA and CDR2 YSLEER. The CDR3 length is 16 residues. CDR3 sequence reads: CASSQADSIYNSPLHF. The CDR3 bases are TGCGCCAGCAGCCAAGCCGACAGTATCTATAATTCACCCCTCCACTTT.

The chain employs TRBV4-3 and TRBJ1-2; 7 nucleotides line up with TRBD1. Germline trimming cut 4 bases from V and 4 bases from J; bases unmatched to any gene: 9. In germline, CDR1 is LGHNA, CDR2 YSLEER. This CDR3 is 15 amino acids long. The CDR3 DNA reads as TGCGCCAGCAGCCTGAACAGGGGATTGGGCTATGGCTACACCTTC. This codes for CASSLNRGLGYGYTF.

This clone has more than one count but fewer than ten. The CDR3 region has the DNA TGTGCCAGCAGCTTAGATCGACAGGGCGACTACACCTTC. Residues: CASSLDRQGDYTF. The chain employs TRBV11-2 and TRBJ1-2, with 7 bases lining up with TRBD1. Germline assignment: CDR1 SGHAT and CDR2 FQNNGV. CDR3 length: 13 residues. V lost 0 bases to trimming and J lost 10 bases; unmatched junction nucleotides: 5.

This clone was recorded a few times. The rearrangement uses TRBV27 and TRBJ2-1, with TRBD2 identical over 13 bases. Germline assignment: CDR1 MNHEY and CDR2 SMNVEV (reference sequence). After removal of 6 bases from V and 6 bases from J, the junction contained 5 bases not matched to a gene. The CDR3 is made up of 15 amino acids. CDR3 loop: CASRSTSGGANEQFF. For the CDR3, the DNA is TGTGCCAGCAGGTCCACTAGCGGGGGGGCCAATGAGCAGTTCTTC.

The chain joins TRBV7-2 to TRBJ2-1; the D gene is possibly TRBD2 (7 bases). This CDR3 spans 13 amino acids. CDR1 and CDR2 from the germline V gene are SGHTA and FQGNSA. Trimming cost V 9 bases and J 7 bases, with 16 bases left between them. The CDR3 spells CASLAGAQNEQFF. The CDR3 coding sequence is TGTGCCAGTCTGGCGGGGGCCCAAAATGAGCAGTTCTTC.

In this sample, this clone turned up a few times. The V gene is TRBV6-5, the J gene TRBJ2-7; weak D call: TRBD1 (7 bases). This CDR3 is 13 amino acids long. From germline, CDR1 is MNHEY and CDR2 SVGAGI. V lost 6 bases and J 7 bases, leaving 16 bases between the germline ends. CDR3 bases: TGTGCCAGCAGCCGGGGGACAGAAGGAGAGCAGTACTTC. It translates to CASSRGTEGEQYF.

The rearrangement links TRBV11-2 to TRBJ1-1, with D unclear. Germline assignment: CDR1 SGHAT and CDR2 FQNNGV. This CDR3 is 14 amino acids long. Between the trimmed V and J ends, which lost 2 bases and 3 bases, there was a span of 10 bases. As DNA, the CDR3 is TGTGCCAGCAGCTTACTCAGACGGGACACTGAAGCTTTCTTT. Amino acids: CASSLLRRDTEAFF.

The CDR3 DNA follows: TGTGCCAGCAGCGCCAGTAGCGGGAGCTCCTACGAGCAGTACTTC. Residues: CASSASSGSSYEQYF. The chain combines TRBV9 with TRBJ2-7; 9 bases map to TRBD2. V was pared by 3 bases and J by 0 bases, with 4 bases of the junction left unmatched. Germline V gene lookup returns CDR1 SGDLS and CDR2 YYNGEE. CDR3 length: 15 residues.

The gene calls are TRBV7-8 and TRBJ2-7; possibly TRBD2 for D (5 bases). The CDR3 has 14 amino acids. V was shortened by 6 bases and J by 2 bases, with 14 bases between the two germline ends. Germline CDR1 reads SGHVS; CDR2 reads FQNEAQ. CDR3 region: CASRREIRPYEQYF. CDR3 in DNA: TGTGCCAGCAGAAGGGAGATCCGACCCTACGAGCAGTACTTC.

The rearrangement joins TRBV6-1 to TRBJ1-1, with D maybe TRBD1 (6 bases). The V gene lost 7 bases and the J gene lost 1 base, with 10 bases spanning the gap. The germline V gene encodes CDR1 MNHNS and CDR2 SASEGT. There are 13 residues in the CDR3. CDR3 coding DNA: TGTGCCAGCAAAACAGGGTGGAACACTGAAGCTTTCTTT. Protein: CASKTGWNTEAFF.

This clone was seen more than once but under ten times. J is TRBJ2-7 and V is TRBV7-9; 8 nucleotides align to TRBD1. The CDR3 runs to 14 residues. V lost 0 bases to trimming and J lost 7 bases; unmatched junction nucleotides: 5. CDR1 is SEHNR, CDR2 FQNEAQ, per germline (reference sequence). CDR3 protein: CASSLAGTGLEQYF. Here the CDR3 DNA reads TGTGCCAGCAGCTTAGCCGGGACAGGACTAGAGCAGTACTTC.

This clone was observed a handful of times. The chain has TRBV7-6 and TRBJ1-5; TRBD1 matches at 7 bases. The CDR3 is 13 amino acids. Germline CDR1 and CDR2: SGHVS and FNYEAQ. V lost 3 bases and J lost 5; bases outside the gene matches: 1. CDR3 region: CASSLGTDQPQHF. The CDR3 nucleotides read TGTGCCAGCAGCTTGGGGACAGATCAGCCCCAGCATTTT.

The chain couples TRBV19 to TRBJ2-2; maybe TRBD2 (7 bases). The CDR3 runs 15 residues. The V gene lost 8 bases and the J gene lost 4 bases, with 17 bases spanning the gap. Germline V gene data show CDR1 as LNHDA and CDR2 as SQIVND (reference sequence). The CDR3 DNA follows: TGTGCCAGTCGGGGGAGGGGGGCGGCCACCGGGGAGCTGTTTTTT. Amino acids: CASRGRGAATGELFF.

The chain employs TRBV6-5 and TRBJ1-6; TRBD1 agrees at 7 bases. Germline lookup yields CDR1 MNHEY and CDR2 SVGAGI. The CDR3 totals 16 residues. The junction had 11 bases not matched to a gene; V was cut back by 2 bases and J by 10 bases. The CDR3 sequence is CASSYPRQGRGSPLHF. CDR3 DNA: TGTGCCAGCAGTTACCCCAGACAGGGAAGGGGCTCACCCCTCCACTTT.

This clone was picked up a small number of times. The chain is built from TRBV18 and TRBJ1-5, with TRBD1 as a possible D gene (5 bases). The germline gives CDR1 KGHSH, CDR2 LQKENI. V was shortened by 1 base and J by 8 bases, with 12 bases between the two germline ends. The CDR3 length is 14 residues. The CDR3 here is CASSPRKGSEPQHF. The DNA of the CDR3 is TGTGCCAGCTCACCACGGAAGGGGTCGGAGCCCCAGCATTTT.

This clone was picked up a small number of times. The rearrangement joins TRBV5-4 to TRBJ1-6; TRBD1 matches 7 bases. CDR1 and CDR2 from the germline V gene are SGHNT and YYREEE (reference sequence). The CDR3 is 15 amino acids. V lost 2 bases and J lost 6; bases outside the gene matches: 5. The CDR3 DNA reads as TGTGCCAGCAGCTTCCCGGGACAGCCTAATTCACCCCTCCACTTT. It specifies CASSFPGQPNSPLHF. Together with reference TRBV5-4 and TRBJ1-6, the CDR3 gives the full variable domain: ETGVTQSPTHLIKTRGQQVTLRCSSQSGHNTVSWYQQALGQGPQFIFQYYREEENGRGNFPPRFSGLQFPNYSSELNVNALELDDSALYLCASSFPGQPNSPLHFGNGTRLTVT.

This clone appeared a few times. The chain employs TRBV28 and TRBJ1-3; TRBD1 agrees at 8 bases. The CDR3 covers 15 residues. V gave up 6 bases and J gave up 4 bases; unmatched junction bases: 8. Germline-derived CDR1 and CDR2 are MDHEN and SYDVKM. The CDR3 nucleotides are TGTGCCAGCAGCCCCATCAGGGGGCCGGGAAACACCATATATTTT. This sequence encodes CASSPIRGPGNTIYF.

This clone was seen more than once but under ten times. Because the CDR3 is missing its conserved closing phenylalanine or tryptophan, this is likely a read error. For the CDR3, the DNA is TGTGCCAGCAGTTACGGAGATCCCTCGTCCGAGCAGTACCTC. Encoded protein: CASSYGDPSSEQYL. V usage is TRBV6-5 and J usage is TRBJ2-7; D is unresolved. V lost 2 bases, J lost 6 bases, and 14 bases lay in between. Germline loops: CDR1 MNHEY, CDR2 SVGAGI. This CDR3 is built from 14 residues.